This TCR beta chain was obtained from a study of shared clonotypes between healthy human individuals. Trimming cost V 4 bases and J 4 bases, with 17 bases left between them. The CDR3 totals 15 residues. Germline V CDR1 and CDR2: SGHVS, FNYEAQ. The protocol was immunoSEQ multiplex PCR, while the TCRdb copy is restricted to in-frame clones and leaves out a portion. In the table there are roughly 170,000 clones, 65% to 80% of which are singletons. The TCR originated in a man aged 25 to 40 in good health. Input material: memory CD4+ T cells sorted from blood. Described subset: CD45RA-negative fraction. The chain is built from TRBV7-6 and TRBJ2-7; weak D call: TRBD1 (6 bases). The CDR3: CASSSATGGTYEQYF. CDR3 sequence (DNA): TGTGCCAGCAGCTCTGCGACAGGCGGCACTTACGAGCAGTACTTC.